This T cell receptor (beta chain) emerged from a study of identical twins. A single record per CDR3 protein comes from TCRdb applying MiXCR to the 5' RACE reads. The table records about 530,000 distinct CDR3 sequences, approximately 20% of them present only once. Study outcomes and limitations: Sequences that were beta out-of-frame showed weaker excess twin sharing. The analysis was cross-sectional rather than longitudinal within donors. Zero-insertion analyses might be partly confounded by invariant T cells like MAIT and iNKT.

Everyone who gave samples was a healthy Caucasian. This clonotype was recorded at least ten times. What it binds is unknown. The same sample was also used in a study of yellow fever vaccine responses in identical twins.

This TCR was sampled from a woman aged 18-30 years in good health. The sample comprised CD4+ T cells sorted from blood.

CDR3 protein: CASSVRLPGQERDEQYF. The CDR3 nucleotides read TGCGCCAGCAGCGTAAGACTTCCGGGACAGGAAAGGGACGAGCAGTACTTC. The chain uses TRBV5-1 and TRBJ2-7; 8 nucleotides match TRBD1. Trimming removed 4 bases from V and 5 bases from J; junction bases left unmatched: 17. This CDR3 comprises 17 residues. Germline values: CDR1 SGHRS, CDR2 YFSETQ. The whole variable domain, filled in from reference TRBV5-1 and TRBJ2-7, reads KAGVTQTPRYLIKTRGQQVTLSCSPISGHRSVSWYQQTPGQGLQFLFEYFSETQRNKGNFPGRFSGRQFSNSRSEMNVSTLELGDSALYLCASSVRLPGQERDEQYFGPGTRLTVT.